The 13 T cell receptor beta chains reported below all come from one sample, sequenced in a study of T cell responses to AZD1222 COVID-19 vaccine (dated by TCRdb to the early 2020s). Libraries were built with the immunoSEQ multiplex PCR assay. As stored in TCRdb, this immuneACCESS dataset retains in-frame rearrangements with V and J assigned. A fraction of the clones does not appear; measured against another copy, unresolved V genes explain less than half of the discrepancy, and the remainder lacks a known reason. The sample profile shows 140,000 or so clones; around 88% of them were found once. Roughly 3% of the sample belongs to the ten largest clones. The sample's time point label, decoded: baseline before first vaccination. Sample: peripheral blood, taken on day 0 of AZD1222 vaccination. The receptors stem from an adult in good health.

This chain joins TRBV7-3 and TRBJ1-2; 8 bases match TRBD1. From germline, CDR1 is SGHTA and CDR2 FQGTGA. Trimming took 5 bases from V and 8 from J; bases not matched to a gene: 10. This CDR3 comprises 14 residues. The CDR3 nucleotides read TGTGCCAGCAGCCCAGATGGACAGGGAGGCGGCTACACCTTC. This encodes CASSPDGQGGGYTF.

The rearrangement joins TRBV12-3 or TRBV12-4 to TRBJ1-1; D is unresolved. V dropped 8 bases and J dropped 4 bases, with 11 bases sitting between them. CDR3 length: 12 residues. CDR3 protein: CASSPFSTEAFF. The CDR3 coding sequence is TGTGCCAGCTCCCCATTTTCCACTGAAGCTTTCTTT.

The rearrangement uses TRBV12-3 or TRBV12-4 and TRBJ1-4; D might be TRBD1 (6 bases). V lost 5 bases to trimming and J lost 7 bases, with 11 bases between them. CDR3 length: 13 amino acids. The CDR3 sequence: CASSRGGPEKLFF. In DNA form, the CDR3 reads TGTGCCAGCAGTCGGGGGGGGCCTGAAAAACTGTTTTTT.

The rearrangement uses TRBV6-5 and TRBJ2-7, with TRBD2 matching over 10 bases. Germline CDR1 and CDR2: MNHEY and SVGAGI. The CDR3 has 15 residues. V shed 4 bases and J 2 bases; nucleotides not matched to a gene: 5. The DNA for the CDR3 is TGTGCCAGCAGTTCCTTAGCGGGAGGCACCTACGAGCAGTACTTC. It is translated as CASSSLAGGTYEQYF.

The V gene is TRBV4-2, the J gene TRBJ2-1, with 11 bases aligning to TRBD2. CDR3 length: 19 amino acids. CDR1 and CDR2 from the germline V gene are LGHNA and YNFKEQ. Unmatched junction bases numbered 9, after V lost 2 bases and J lost 0 bases. Here the CDR3 DNA reads TGTGCCAGCAGCCAAAGGAGCACTAGCGGGAGAGGCTCCTACAATGAGCAGTTCTTC. It specifies CASSQRSTSGRGSYNEQFF.

The rearrangement joins TRBV3-1 (or the pseudogene TRBV3-2) to TRBJ2-1; TRBD2 aligns across 8 bases. V trimming: 0 bases; J trimming: 4 bases; junction bases outside the gene matches: 8. The CDR3 loop spans 17 amino acids. Germline CDR1 is LGHDT and CDR2 is YNNKEL (reference sequence). As DNA, the CDR3 is TGTGCCAGCAGCCAAGAAGTTACTAGCGGATTGTACAATGAGCAGTTCTTC. This encodes CASSQEVTSGLYNEQFF.

This clone showed up just once. The V call is TRBV19, the J call TRBJ2-2; 8 nucleotides agree with TRBD1. This CDR3 is 13 amino acids long. V dropped 6 bases and J dropped 5; count of bases not matched to a gene: 2. From germline, CDR1 is LNHDA and CDR2 SQIVND (reference sequence). CDR3 residues: CASSRTGTGELFF. Written as DNA, the CDR3 is TGTGCCAGTAGCAGGACAGGGACCGGGGAGCTGTTTTTT. The full variable domain, rest sourced from reference TRBV19 and TRBJ2-2, is DGGITQSPKYLFRKEGQNVTLSCEQNLNHDAMYWYRQDPGQGLRLIYYSQIVNDFQKGDIAEGYSVSREKKESFPLTVTSAQKNPTAFYLCASSRTGTGELFFGEGSRLTVL.

The CDR3 bases are TGTGCCAGCAAACCTAGCGGGGATAACTACGAGCAGTACTTC. Its protein is CASKPSGDNYEQYF. V usage is TRBV6-6 and J usage is TRBJ2-7; 9 bases are a match to TRBD2. The CDR3 loop spans 14 amino acids. Germline values: CDR1 MNHNY, CDR2 SVGAGI (reference sequence). V lost 7 bases to trimming and J lost 3 bases; unmatched junction nucleotides: 7.

J is TRBJ1-5 and V is TRBV7-3, with a tentative D call TRBD1 (6 bases). CDR3 length: 13 residues. Germline loops: CDR1 SGHTA, CDR2 FQGTGA. Trimming took off 4 bases at V and 7 bases at J, with 11 bases between the two ends. CDR3 loop: CASSSIGGQPQHF. CDR3 coding DNA: TGTGCCAGCAGCTCCATAGGGGGACAGCCCCAGCATTTT.

The chain joins TRBV12-5 to TRBJ1-1, with 8 positions matching TRBD1. V shed 7 bases, J shed 2 bases, and the junction held 6 bases outside the gene matches. The CDR3 is made up of 14 amino acids. Germline assignment: CDR1 LGHNT and CDR2 FRNRAP. CDR3 sequence reads: CASASQGENTEAFF. CDR3 coding DNA: TGTGCTAGTGCCTCACAGGGGGAAAACACTGAAGCTTTCTTT.

The rearrangement joins TRBV7-9 to TRBJ2-1; D not certain. From germline, CDR1 is SEHNR and CDR2 FQNEAQ (reference sequence). V lost 3 bases to trimming and J lost 6 bases, with 3 bases between them. The CDR3 has 11 residues. CDR3 sequence reads: CASSLSNEQFF. Here the CDR3 DNA reads TGTGCCAGCAGCTTGAGCAATGAGCAGTTCTTC.

The chain combines TRBV6-5 with TRBJ2-1; 7 positions match TRBD2. Germline lookup yields CDR1 MNHEY and CDR2 SVGAGI. With V trimmed by 2 bases and J by 9 bases, 1 base remained unmatched. This CDR3 contains 12 residues. The CDR3 DNA reads as TGTGCCAGCAGTTACCCGGGGGGTGAGCAGTTCTTC. It encodes CASSYPGGEQFF.

This clone was observed once. The chain links TRBV27 to TRBJ2-7, with 7 nucleotides matching TRBD1. The CDR3 extends over 14 amino acids. Losses at the gene ends were 6 bases for V and 3 bases for J; bases not matched to a gene: 8. The germline CDR1 and CDR2 sequences are MNHEY and SMNVEV (reference sequence). This chain's CDR3 is CASSSGTVLYEQYF. As DNA, the CDR3 is TGTGCCAGCAGCTCCGGGACAGTGCTCTACGAGCAGTACTTC.